This entry features one T cell receptor beta chain sequence. Antigen unknown. The sample is drawn from a study of cytomegalovirus exposure and HLA in healthy donors. After removal of 5 bases from V and 0 bases from J, the junction contained 6 bases not matched to a gene. Germline V lookup: CDR1 ENHRY, CDR2 SYGVKD. This CDR3 is built from 15 residues. Primers for the PCR totalled 60 Vbeta and 13 Jbeta. This table comes from immunoSEQ multiplex PCR, and its TCRdb copy is limited to in-frame clones, with some not included. The sample consists of roughly 100,000 clones, 60% to 85% of them appearing once. Broader study findings: What was likely a sequencing artifact was a cluster of highly shared sequence variants. Analyses of presence and absence presupposed an approximately uniform sequencing depth across donors.

This chain uses TRBV10-3 with TRBJ1-2; TRBD1 agrees at 7 bases. The TCR originated in a woman in her thirties or forties in good health and CMV-seronegative. What was sequenced was PBMCs. The CDR3 DNA sequence: TGTGCCATCAGTAGGGACAGTGCCCCTAACTATGGCTACACCTTC. It is translated as CAISRDSAPNYGYTF.